The entry below describes one TCR beta chain. These data come from a study of cytomegalovirus exposure and HLA in healthy donors. Amplification used 60 Vbeta primers and 13 Jbeta primers. The data were produced by immunoSEQ multiplex PCR, yet TCRdb's version contains in-frame clones alone and is incomplete. Seen here are around 200,000 clones, 79% observed once, and the top ten hold around 2.3%. The source is a woman aged 50 to 65 in good health and CMV-seronegative. Sequencing used PBMCs.

The DNA for the CDR3 is TGTGCCAGCACCCGGGACAGCCATAGGAACAATGAGCAGTTCTTC. Protein: CASTRDSHRNNEQFF. This rearrangement joins TRBV6-5 to TRBJ2-1, with 7 bases aligning to TRBD1. V lost 7 bases to trimming and J lost 5 bases; unmatched junction nucleotides: 11. CDR1 MNHEY and CDR2 SVGAGI come from the germline V gene. This CDR3 comprises 15 residues.